These 9 T cell receptor beta chains were sequenced from one sample in a study of T cells in Graves' hyperthyroidism and ophthalmopathy. Amplified regions were TCR beta CDR3 sequences from RNA transcripts. First-round RT-PCR of the TCR CDR3 relied on the HTBI primer set. TCRdb re-called the multiplex PCR reads through MiXCR, storing one row per CDR3 protein. This sample has about 840,000 distinct CDR3 sequences, with 35% to 40% found just once. Source material: blood. These receptors were obtained from a man between 18 and 35 years old with Graves' hyperthyroidism.

With regard to this clonotype: The junction differs from germline at one of its ends, possibly a read error. The V call is TRBV7-9, the J call TRBJ2-7; TRBD2 agrees at 8 bases. The germline CDR1 and CDR2 sequences are SEHNR and FQNEAQ (reference sequence). The CDR3 totals 14 residues. The CDR3 DNA follows: TGCGCCAGCAGCCAGTCGGGACTAGCCTACGAGCAGTACTTC. It codes for CASSQSGLAYEQYF.

The sample holds a few counts of this clonotype. This chain uses TRBV10-2 with TRBJ2-7, with D possibly being TRBD1 or TRBD2 (5 bases each). The CDR3 has 14 amino acids. Looked up from germline, CDR1 is WSHSY and CDR2 is SAAADI. The germline V and J ends were trimmed by 2 bases and 12 bases, with 20 bases remaining between them. The CDR3 reads CASSETLEVGPRYF. As DNA, the CDR3 is TGCGCCAGCAGTGAGACCCTAGAGGTGGGACCCCGGTACTTC.

J is TRBJ2-5 and V is TRBV25-1; 8 nucleotides align to TRBD2. The CDR3 spans 14 residues. In germline, CDR1 is MGHDK, CDR2 SYGVNS. Trimming cost V 6 bases and J 5 bases; bases outside gene matches: 8. CDR3 nucleotide sequence: TGTGCCAGCAGCGTCCCGGGACTAGTGGAGACCCAGTACTTC. Protein sequence: CASSVPGLVETQYF.

This clonotype was seen a single time. The junction does not match germline at one end; this may be a read error. The rearrangement links TRBV7-2 to TRBJ2-5, with a tentative D call TRBD2 (5 bases). Germline V gene data show CDR1 as SGHTA and CDR2 as FQGNSA. This CDR3 has 15 residues. The CDR3 nucleotides are TGTGCTAGCAGCTTAGCGCAGCGTGGCCGGGAGACCCAGTACTTC. It encodes CASSLAQRGRETQYF.

This clonotype occurred a few times. The chain recombines TRBV20-1 with TRBJ1-1; D unresolved. V gave up 5 bases and J gave up 4 bases, with 20 bases separating them. The CDR3 extends over 15 amino acids. Germline V gene lookup returns CDR1 DFQATT and CDR2 SNEGSKA (reference sequence). CDR3 in amino acids: CSARSWTETSTEAFF. The CDR3 coding sequence is TGCAGTGCTCGCTCCTGGACCGAGACCTCCACTGAAGCTTTCTTT.

In regard to this clonotype: Given a much more abundant clone one base away, this may be a read error. The rearrangement links TRBV7-9 to TRBJ2-7, with a possible D match to TRBD1 (6 bases). Per germline, CDR1 SEHNR and CDR2 FQNEAQ (reference sequence). The CDR3 runs to 14 residues. CDR3 coding DNA: TGTGTCAGCAGCGAGCAGGGGCTTGCCTACGAGCAGTACTTC. Encoded protein: CVSSEQGLAYEQYF.

The chain links TRBV19 to TRBJ2-2; perhaps TRBD1 as D (5 bases). Germline CDR1 LNHDA, CDR2 SQIVND (reference sequence). The CDR3 contains 17 residues. Trimming pared 3 bases from V and 6 bases from J, leaving 20 bases between. CDR3 nucleotide sequence: TGTGCCAGTAGTATCCCCAAAGGACATATAGACGCCGGGGAGCTGTTTTTT. This translates into CASSIPKGHIDAGELFF.

V gene TRBV7-6 combines with J gene TRBJ2-2; no firm D call. This CDR3 spans 12 amino acids. V was trimmed by 5 bases and J by 9 bases, leaving 10 bases between them. Germline CDR1 reads SGHVS; CDR2 reads FNYEAQ. The CDR3 spells CASSALNRELFF. CDR3 nucleotides: TGTGCCAGCAGCGCTCTCAACAGGGAGCTGTTTTTT.

This clonotype was counted only a few times. The V gene is TRBV4-3, the J gene TRBJ2-7; 11 positions match TRBD2. The CDR3 has 20 amino acids. Germline assignment: CDR1 LGHNA and CDR2 YSLEER. With V trimmed by 4 bases and J by 6 bases, 23 bases remained unmatched. CDR3 loop: CASSLTQTSGDGRSDLEQYF. The CDR3 DNA follows: TGCGCCAGCAGCCTCACTCAGACTAGCGGGGATGGGAGGTCGGACCTCGAGCAGTACTTC.